This paragraph covers one T cell receptor (beta chain) sequence. The sample comes from a study of blood T cell repertoires in COVID-19. On the study more broadly: COVID-19 samples from acute and convalescent phases originated in the United States, Italy and Spain. PBMCs, B-cell-depleted T cells, or T cells provided the cDNA or gDNA that made up the material.

How the authors handled the data: The assay estimated nucleated cells by amplifying reference gene primers. The method was immunoSEQ multiplex PCR; TCRdb's version includes in-frame clones alone and lacks a portion of them. That table gives V, J and clone size, and the DNA gave D and trimming. Among roughly 30,000 clones listed, almost 80% were seen once. The sequenced sample consisted of peripheral blood. This sequence was found in a woman aged 60-70 years with acute or convalescent COVID-19.

As DNA, the CDR3 is TGTGCCAGCAGCCTACGGACAGGGGAGAGCTATGGCTACACCTTC. It is translated as CASSLRTGESYGYTF. The chain is built from TRBV11-1 and TRBJ1-2, with 9 nucleotides matching TRBD1. CDR1 and CDR2 from the germline V gene are SGHAT and FQDESV (reference sequence). V was pared by 5 bases and J by 4 bases, with 8 bases of the junction left unmatched. The CDR3 sequence is 15 residues long.